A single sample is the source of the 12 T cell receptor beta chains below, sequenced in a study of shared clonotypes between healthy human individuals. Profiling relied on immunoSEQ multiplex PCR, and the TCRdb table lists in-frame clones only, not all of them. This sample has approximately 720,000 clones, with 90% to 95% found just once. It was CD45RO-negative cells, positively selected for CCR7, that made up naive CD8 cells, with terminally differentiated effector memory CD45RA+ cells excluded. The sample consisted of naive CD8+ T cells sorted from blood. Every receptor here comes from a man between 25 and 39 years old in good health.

CDR3 in amino acids: CASSVGQGDGEAFF. CDR3 DNA: TGTGCCAGCAGTGTCGGACAGGGCGATGGTGAAGCTTTCTTT. This chain uses TRBV27 with TRBJ1-1, with 8 bases matching TRBD1. Germline values: CDR1 MNHEY, CDR2 SMNVEV (reference sequence). Trimming removed 5 bases from V and 7 bases from J; junction bases left unmatched: 9. CDR3 length: 14 residues.

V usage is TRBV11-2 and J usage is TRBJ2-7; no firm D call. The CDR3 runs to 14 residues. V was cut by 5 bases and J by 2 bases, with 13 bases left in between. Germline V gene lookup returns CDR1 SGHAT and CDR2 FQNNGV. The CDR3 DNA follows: TGTGCCAGCAGCCTGGTGAGCCTTCCCTACGAGCAGTACTTC. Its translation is CASSLVSLPYEQYF.

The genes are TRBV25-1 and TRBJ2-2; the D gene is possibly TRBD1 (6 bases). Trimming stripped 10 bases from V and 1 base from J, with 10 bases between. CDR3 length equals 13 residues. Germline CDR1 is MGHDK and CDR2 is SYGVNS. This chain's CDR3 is CAIPGQNTGELFF. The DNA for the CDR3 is TGTGCCATACCGGGACAGAACACCGGGGAGCTGTTTTTT.

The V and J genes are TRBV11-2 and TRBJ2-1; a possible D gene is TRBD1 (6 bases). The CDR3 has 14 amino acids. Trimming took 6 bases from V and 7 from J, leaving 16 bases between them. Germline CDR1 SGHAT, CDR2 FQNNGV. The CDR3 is CASRQGRQMNEQFF. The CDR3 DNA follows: TGTGCCAGCAGACAGGGACGACAGATGAATGAGCAGTTCTTC.

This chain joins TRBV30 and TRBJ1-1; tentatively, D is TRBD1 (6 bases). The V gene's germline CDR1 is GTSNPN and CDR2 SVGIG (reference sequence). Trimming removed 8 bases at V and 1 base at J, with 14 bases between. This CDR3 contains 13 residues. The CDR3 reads CAIDRTENTEAFF. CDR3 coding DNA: TGTGCCATTGATAGGACAGAGAACACTGAAGCTTTCTTT.

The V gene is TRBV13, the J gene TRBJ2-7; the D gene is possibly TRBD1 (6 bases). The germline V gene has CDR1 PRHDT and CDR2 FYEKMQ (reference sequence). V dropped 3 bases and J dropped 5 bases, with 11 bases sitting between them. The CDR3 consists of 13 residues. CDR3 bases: TGTGCCAGCAGCTTCGGCAGGGGAAACGAGCAGTACTTC. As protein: CASSFGRGNEQYF. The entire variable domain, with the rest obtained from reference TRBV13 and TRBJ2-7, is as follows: AAGVIQSPRHLIKEKRETATLKCYPIPRHDTVYWYQQGPGQDPQFLISFYEKMQSDKGSIPDRFSAQQFSDYHSELNMSSLELGDSALYFCASSFGRGNEQYFGPGTRLTVT.

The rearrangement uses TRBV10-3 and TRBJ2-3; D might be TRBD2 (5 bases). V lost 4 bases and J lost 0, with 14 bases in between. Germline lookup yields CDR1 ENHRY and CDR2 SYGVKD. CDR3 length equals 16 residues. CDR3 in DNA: TGTGCCATCAGTGCTCAAGCGGATTTTAGCACAGATACGCAGTATTTT. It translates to CAISAQADFSTDTQYF.

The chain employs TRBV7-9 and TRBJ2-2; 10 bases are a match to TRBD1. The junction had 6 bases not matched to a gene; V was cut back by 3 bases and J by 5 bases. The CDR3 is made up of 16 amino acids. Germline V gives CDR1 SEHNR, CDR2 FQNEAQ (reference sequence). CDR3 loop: CASSFPGTGETGELFF. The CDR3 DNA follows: TGTGCCAGCAGCTTTCCCGGGACAGGGGAGACCGGGGAGCTGTTTTTT. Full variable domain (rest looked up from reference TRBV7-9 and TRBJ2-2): DTGVSQNPRHKITKRGQNVTFRCDPISEHNRLYWYRQTLGQGPEFLTYFQNEAQLEKSRLLSDRFSAERPKGSFSTLEIQRTEQGDSAMYLCASSFPGTGETGELFFGEGSRLTVL.

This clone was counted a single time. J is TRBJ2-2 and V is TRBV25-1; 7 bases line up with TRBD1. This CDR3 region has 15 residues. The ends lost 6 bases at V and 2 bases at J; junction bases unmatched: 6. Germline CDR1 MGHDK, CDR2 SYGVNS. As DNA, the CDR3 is TGTGCCAGCAGGCCCGGGACAGAAAACACCGGGGAGCTGTTTTTT. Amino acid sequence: CASRPGTENTGELFF.

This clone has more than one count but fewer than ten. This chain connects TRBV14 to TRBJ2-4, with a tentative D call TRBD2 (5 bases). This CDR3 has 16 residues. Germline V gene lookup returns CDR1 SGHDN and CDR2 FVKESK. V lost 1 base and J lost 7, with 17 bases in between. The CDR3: CASSQGAAGGGNIQYF. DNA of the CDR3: TGTGCCAGCAGCCAAGGGGCCGCGGGCGGTGGTAACATTCAGTACTTC.

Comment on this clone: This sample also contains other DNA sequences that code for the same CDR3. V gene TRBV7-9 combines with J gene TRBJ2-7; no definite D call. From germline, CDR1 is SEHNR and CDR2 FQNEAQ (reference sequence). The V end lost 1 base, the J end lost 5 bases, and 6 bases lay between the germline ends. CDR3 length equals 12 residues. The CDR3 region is CASSLVPHEQYF. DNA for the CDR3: TGTGCCAGCAGCTTAGTCCCCCACGAGCAGTACTTC. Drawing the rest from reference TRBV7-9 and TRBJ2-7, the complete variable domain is DTGVSQNPRHKITKRGQNVTFRCDPISEHNRLYWYRQTLGQGPEFLTYFQNEAQLEKSRLLSDRFSAERPKGSFSTLEIQRTEQGDSAMYLCASSLVPHEQYFGPGTRLTVT.

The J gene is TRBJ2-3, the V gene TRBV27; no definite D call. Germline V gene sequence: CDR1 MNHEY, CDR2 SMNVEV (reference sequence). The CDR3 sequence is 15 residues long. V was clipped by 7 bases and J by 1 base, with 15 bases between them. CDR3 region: CASTTVPSRTDTQYF. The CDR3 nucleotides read TGTGCCAGCACCACAGTTCCTTCCCGCACAGATACGCAGTATTTT.